One T cell receptor beta chain is described in this entry. Its specificity is unknown. These data are taken from a study of CXCR3-negative and CXCR3-positive naive CD8 T cells. Study-wide results and caveats: Both naive subsets showed comparably high diversity, and memory CD8+ cells showed much lower diversity.

The authors made the TRB cDNA libraries by 5' RACE using UMI labels. TCRdb reprocessed the 5' RACE reads, keeping one entry per CDR3 protein, no DNA. This table lists approximately 52,000 distinct CDR3 sequences. This CDR3 has 16 residues. CDR1 SGHRS and CDR2 YFSETQ come from the germline V gene. Researchers sorted 300,000 cells of each CD8+ T cell subset in triplicate. This chain uses TRBV5-1 with TRBJ2-5; checking the TCRdb D call of TRBD1 is not possible without DNA. The clonotype comes from a human donor in good health. Some clones in this sample may be carry-over from other donors' samples. The sample comprised memory CD8+ T cells from blood. CDR3 residues: CASSFFQGANQETQYF. The variable domain in full, with the rest retrieved from reference TRBV5-1 and TRBJ2-5, is KAGVTQTPRYLIKTRGQQVTLSCSPISGHRSVSWYQQTPGQGLQFLFEYFSETQRNKGNFPGRFSGRQFSNSRSEMNVSTLELGDSALYLCASSFFQGANQETQYFGPGTRLLVL.